This T cell receptor beta chain was captured in a study of blood T cells in healthy people across ages. Study findings and constraints: Older individuals had lower TCR beta diversity per million T cells (the decline was roughly linear).

On this clonotype itself: Its antigen is currently unknown.

PCR was performed a second time for about 7 to 11 cycles using a sample-barcoded 5' primer and a J-beta primer mix. MiXCR, run by TCRdb on the 5' RACE reads, gives a single entry per CDR3 protein. In the table there are more than 450,000 distinct CDR3 sequences, 25% to 35% of which are singletons. The sample, around 9.9 milliliters of peripheral blood, was drawn from each donor. From germline, CDR1 is SQVTM and CDR2 ANQGSEA. CDR3 length: 13 residues. The V end was cut by 2 bases, the J end by 0 bases, with 4 bases between. The sample also formed part of further work on T cells of mothers and their children. From that second work: Sequencing got over 9.5 million TCR beta CDR3 reads from each mother and a few million from each child.

The chain couples TRBV29-1 to TRBJ2-2, with unresolved D. The clonotype originates from a boy aged 2 to 9 in good health. Specimen: blood. The CDR3 is CSVESPNTGELFF. The CDR3 DNA reads TGCAGCGTTGAAAGCCCGAACACCGGGGAGCTGTTTTTT.